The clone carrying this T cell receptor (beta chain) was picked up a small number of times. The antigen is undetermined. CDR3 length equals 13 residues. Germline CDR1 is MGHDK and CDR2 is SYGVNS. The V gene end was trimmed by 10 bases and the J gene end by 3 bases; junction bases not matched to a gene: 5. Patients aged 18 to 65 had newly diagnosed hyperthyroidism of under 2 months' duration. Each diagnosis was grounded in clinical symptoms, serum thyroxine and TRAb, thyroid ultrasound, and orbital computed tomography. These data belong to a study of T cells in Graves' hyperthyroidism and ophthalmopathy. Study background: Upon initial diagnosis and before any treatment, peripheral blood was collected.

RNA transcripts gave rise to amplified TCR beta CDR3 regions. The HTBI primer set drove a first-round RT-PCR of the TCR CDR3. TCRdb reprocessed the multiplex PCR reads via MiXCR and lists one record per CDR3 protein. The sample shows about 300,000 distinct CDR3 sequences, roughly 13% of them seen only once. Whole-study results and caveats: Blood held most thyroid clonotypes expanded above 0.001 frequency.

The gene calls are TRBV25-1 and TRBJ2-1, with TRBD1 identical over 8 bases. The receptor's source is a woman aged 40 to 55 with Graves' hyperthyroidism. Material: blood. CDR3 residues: CATGQGNYNEQFF. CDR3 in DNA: TGTGCCACCGGACAGGGCAACTACAATGAGCAGTTCTTC.